This T cell receptor (beta chain) originates from a study of blood T cell repertoires in COVID-19. About the study: T cells, B-cell-depleted T cells, or PBMCs supplied cDNA or gDNA.

The germline gives CDR1 SGHVS, CDR2 FNYEAQ. V lost 3 bases and J lost 3, with 22 bases in between. The CDR3 consists of 18 residues. Repertoires were generated with immunoSEQ multiplex PCR, while TCRdb's copy carries only in-frame clones and drops some. Among 390,000 or so clones, 90% were seen once, and the ten largest hold around 6.3%. The V call is TRBV7-6, the J call TRBJ2-3; D perhaps matches TRBD2 (6 bases). Sequencing was done on a sample of peripheral blood. The source of this sequence is a man aged 18 to 30 with active or convalescent COVID-19. DNA of the CDR3: TGTGCCAGCAGCTTGGGCCTAGTGATCGGGAGCGTTACAGATACGCAGTATTTT. Encoded protein: CASSLGLVIGSVTDTQYF.